The 12 T cell receptor beta chains reported below all come from one sample, sequenced in a study of T cells in localized non-small cell lung cancer. Measured with immunoSEQ multiplex PCR; TCRdb has only the in-frame clones, and not every one. The repertoire holds tens of thousands of clones, with around 84% as singletons. The sequencing used peripheral blood, collected before any cancer treatment. The source is an older female donor with stage I lung adenocarcinoma.

V is TRBV19 and J is TRBJ1-1; the match to TRBD1 covers 7 bases. The CDR3 contains 14 residues. The V gene end was trimmed by 5 bases and the J gene end by 7 bases; junction bases not matched to a gene: 10. Germline loops: CDR1 LNHDA, CDR2 SQIVND (reference sequence). In nucleotides, the CDR3 is TGTGCCAGTAGTTTTATGCGGGACAGACGTGAAGCTTTCTTT. This translates into CASSFMRDRREAFF.

The V and J genes are TRBV4-1 and TRBJ1-4; 10 nucleotides match TRBD1. CDR1 and CDR2 from the germline V gene are MGHRA and YSYEKL. V gave up 1 base and J gave up 8 bases; unmatched junction bases: 4. The CDR3 has 15 amino acids. The CDR3 here is CASSQAGTGAEKLFF. CDR3 coding DNA: TGCGCCAGCAGCCAAGCCGGGACAGGGGCGGAAAAACTGTTTTTT.

This clone came up a few times. The genes are TRBV2 and TRBJ2-7, with no clear D. Germline values: CDR1 SNHLY, CDR2 FYNNEI. V lost 4 bases, J lost 0 bases, and 16 bases lay in between. The CDR3 is made up of 16 amino acids. The CDR3 bases are TGTGCCAGCAGTGTAGACCCACCTCAGAGCTCCTACGAGCAGTACTTC. Amino acids: CASSVDPPQSSYEQYF.

Written as DNA, the CDR3 is TGTGCCAGCAGCGTGGGGGGGGGCAATCAGCCCCAGCATTTT. Its translation: CASSVGGGNQPQHF. The chain is built from TRBV9 and TRBJ1-5, with D possibly TRBD1 on 5 matching bases. Trimming stripped 2 bases from V and 2 bases from J, with 8 bases between. The CDR3 covers 14 residues. In germline, CDR1 is SGDLS, CDR2 YYNGEE.

This chain joins TRBV9 and TRBJ1-2; the D is unclear. The CDR3 length is 14 residues. Germline CDR1 SGDLS, CDR2 YYNGEE. V lost 2 bases, J lost 5 bases, and 13 bases lay in between. This chain's CDR3 is CASSVAAQSYGYTF. The CDR3 bases are TGTGCCAGCAGCGTTGCGGCACAATCGTATGGCTACACCTTC.

The CDR3 loop is CASSLSAGGPGTGELFF. CDR3 DNA sequence: TGTGCCAGCAGCTTAAGTGCGGGGGGGCCTGGCACCGGGGAGCTGTTTTTT. This chain joins TRBV7-2 and TRBJ2-2; 9 positions agree with TRBD2. V shed 2 bases, J shed 4 bases, and the junction held 8 bases outside the gene matches. CDR1 is SGHTA, CDR2 FQGNSA, per germline. This CDR3 contains 17 residues.

J is TRBJ2-2 and V is TRBV10-3; weak D call: TRBD1 (7 bases). V was pared by 3 bases and J by 4 bases, with 18 bases between. CDR1 ENHRY and CDR2 SYGVKD come from the germline V gene. The CDR3 runs to 17 residues. CDR3: CAISDPTGTGGTGELFF. CDR3 nucleotide sequence: TGTGCCATCAGTGATCCGACAGGGACTGGGGGCACCGGGGAGCTGTTTTTT.

J is TRBJ2-1 and V is TRBV7-6; possible D gene TRBD1, 6 bases. The CDR3 is 15 residues long. Trimming removed 1 base from V and 6 bases from J, with 13 bases in between. Germline values: CDR1 SGHVS, CDR2 FNYEAQ. The CDR3 DNA sequence: TGTGCCAGCAGCTTAGGCCCTACAGGGTCCAATGAGCAGTTCTTC. Protein product: CASSLGPTGSNEQFF.

The V gene is TRBV9, the J gene TRBJ2-3; 13 bases match TRBD2. J lost 1 base, V lost 3 bases, and 2 bases had no gene match. From germline, CDR1 is SGDLS and CDR2 YYNGEE. The CDR3 covers 16 residues. The CDR3 sequence is CASSAGLAGGTDTQYF. The CDR3 bases are TGTGCCAGCAGCGCCGGACTAGCGGGGGGCACAGATACGCAGTATTTT.

The table lists this clone with a few counts. In the same sample, other DNA sequences code for this CDR3. This chain uses TRBV30 with TRBJ1-1, with unresolved D. Trimming cost V 0 bases and J 4 bases, with 6 bases left between them. This CDR3 comprises 12 residues. Germline lookup yields CDR1 GTSNPN and CDR2 SVGIG (reference sequence). CDR3 in amino acids: CAWSVASTEAFF. The CDR3 DNA follows: TGTGCCTGGAGTGTAGCGAGCACTGAAGCTTTCTTT.

V is TRBV6-6 and J is TRBJ2-1; a weak D match, TRBD1 (7 bases). The length of the CDR3 is 14 residues. Germline V lookup: CDR1 MNHNY, CDR2 SVGAGI (reference sequence). Trimming removed 6 bases from V and 9 bases from J, with 18 bases in between. The CDR3 DNA sequence: TGTGCCAGCAGGACAGGGACTCCTGGGAGTGAGCAGTTCTTC. Its protein product is CASRTGTPGSEQFF.

This chain links TRBV18 with TRBJ2-1; D is possibly TRBD2 (5 bases). Germline CDR1 KGHSH, CDR2 LQKENI. The CDR3 is made up of 14 amino acids. Trimming stripped 3 bases from V and 4 bases from J, with 10 bases between. This CDR3 is CASSPGLPYNEQFF. The CDR3, as DNA: TGTGCCAGCTCACCTGGACTGCCATACAATGAGCAGTTCTTC.